One and the same sample provided the 15 T cell receptor beta chains below, sequenced in a study of T cells in Graves' hyperthyroidism and ophthalmopathy (dated by TCRdb to between 2018 and 2021). Receptor libraries were prepared by multiplex PCR. Sequencer: Illumina HiSeq 2000. TCR beta CDR3 regions were amplified from RNA transcripts. A first-round RT-PCR of the TCR CDR3 used the HTBI primer set with the Qiagen OneStep RT-PCR kit. The public reads were reprocessed in TCRdb via fastp at Q25 and MiXCR, keeping in-frame beta chains. When rows share a CDR3 protein, they turn into one entry using the most common DNA and genes. The sample table holds hundreds of thousands of distinct CDR3 sequences, of which nearly 15% were seen once. The leading ten clones occupy about 21% of the sample. The sample consisted of blood. Receptor source: an older woman with Graves' ophthalmopathy.

This clonotype was detected ten times or more. The gene calls are TRBV12-3 or TRBV12-4 and TRBJ1-2; tentatively, D is TRBD1 (5 bases). V was clipped by 6 bases and J by 2 bases, with 10 bases between them. The CDR3 has 13 amino acids. This CDR3 is CASRPGYNYGYTF. The DNA for the CDR3 is TGTGCCAGCAGACCAGGGTACAACTATGGCTACACCTTC.

This clonotype came up a few times. This may be a read error: a much more frequent sequence differs by one nucleotide. The chain uses TRBV28 and TRBJ1-6; 10 nucleotides match TRBD1. CDR1 is MDHEN and CDR2 is SYDVKM in the germline V gene. The length of the CDR3 is 15 residues. V gave up 5 bases and J gave up 9 bases; unmatched junction bases: 7. The CDR3 region has the DNA TGTGCCAGCAGTCGGACAGGGGGAAGTGGTTCACCCCTCCACTTT. Its translation: CASSRTGGSGSPLHF.

At least ten counts were recorded for this clonotype. This rearrangement joins TRBV5-1 to TRBJ2-1; D ambiguous. Germline V gene sequence: CDR1 SGHRS, CDR2 YFSETQ. V lost 0 bases and J 7 bases, leaving 14 bases between the germline ends. This CDR3 has 15 amino acids. The CDR3 DNA reads as TGCGCCAGCAGCTTGGCGGGCCAAGAACTGAATGAGCAGTTCTTC. It is translated as CASSLAGQELNEQFF.

V and J are TRBV7-3 and TRBJ2-7, with TRBD2 identical over 10 bases. V was clipped by 0 bases and J by 6 bases; unmatched bases: 5. The CDR3 sequence is 15 residues long. In germline, CDR1 is SGHTA, CDR2 FQGTGA. Here the CDR3 DNA reads TGTGCCAGCAGCTTAACGACTAGCGGGCTTGGCGAGCAGTACTTC. Its protein is CASSLTTSGLGEQYF. Together with reference TRBV7-3 and TRBJ2-7, the CDR3 gives the full variable domain: GAGVSQTPSNKVTEKGKYVELRCDPISGHTALYWYRQSLGQGPEFLIYFQGTGAADDSGLPNDRFFAVRPEGSVSTLKIQRTERGDSAVYLCASSLTTSGLGEQYFGPGTRLTVT.

For this clonotype: A read error may explain this, as a much larger clone is one base away. The gene calls are TRBV5-1 and TRBJ2-7; D possibly corresponds to TRBD1 (6 bases). The germline CDR1 and CDR2 sequences are SGHRS and YFSETQ. This CDR3 has 15 amino acids. Trimming pared 0 bases from V and 6 bases from J, leaving 16 bases between. CDR3 nucleotide sequence: TGCGCCAGCAGCTTGGTCTCCGACAGGTGTACCGAGCAGTACTTC. This codes for CASSLVSDRCTEQYF.

This clonotype was observed many times. The V call is TRBV20-1, the J call TRBJ2-1, with 9 bases fitting TRBD1. CDR1 and CDR2 (germline): DFQATT, SNEGSKA (reference sequence). This CDR3 has 15 amino acids. V trimming: 7 bases; J trimming: 8 bases; junction bases outside the gene matches: 15. In DNA form, the CDR3 reads TGCAGTGTCAAACCCCGGGACAGGGATGTCTATGAGCAGTTCTTC. Translation: CSVKPRDRDVYEQFF.

This clonotype was found a few times. J is TRBJ2-2 and V is TRBV28; no reliable D call. Germline V gene lookup returns CDR1 MDHEN and CDR2 SYDVKM. This CDR3 has 13 residues. Deletions cut 8 bases from V and 0 bases from J, with 7 bases between. The DNA for the CDR3 is TGTGCCAGCGCTAATTCGAACACCGGGGAGCTGTTTTTT. Its translation: CASANSNTGELFF.

This clonotype has at least ten counts. The chain carries TRBV7-8 and TRBJ2-7; the match to TRBD1 covers 7 bases. Losses at the gene ends were 4 bases for V and 3 bases for J; bases not matched to a gene: 6. This CDR3 has 14 residues. CDR1 is SGHVS, CDR2 FQNEAQ, per germline. DNA of the CDR3: TGTGCCAGCAGCTCAACAGGGGACCGCTACGAGCAGTACTTC. Translating gives CASSSTGDRYEQYF.

This clonotype turned up a few times. CDR3 protein: CASSGKTSGTGLLNEKLFF. The CDR3 DNA sequence: TGCGCCAGCAGCGGTAAAACATCCGGGACAGGGCTCCTCAACGAAAAACTGTTTTTT. This chain links TRBV10-2 with TRBJ1-4; 9 bases align to TRBD1. Germline assignment: CDR1 WSHSY and CDR2 SAAADI. After removal of 6 bases from V and 8 bases from J, the junction contained 22 bases not matched to a gene. This CDR3 contains 19 residues.

This clonotype has a handful of counts. The rearrangement uses TRBV7-3 and TRBJ2-1, with a weak D call TRBD2 (5 bases). There are 13 residues in the CDR3. V gave up 2 bases and J gave up 10 bases, with 12 bases separating them. Germline V CDR1 and CDR2: SGHTA, FQGTGA. The CDR3 spells CASSLEGYWEQFF. The DNA for the CDR3 is TGTGCCAGCAGCTTAGAGGGATACTGGGAGCAGTTCTTC.

This clonotype was observed at least ten times. The chain links TRBV27 to TRBJ2-2; possibly TRBD1 for D (5 bases). In germline, CDR1 is MNHEY, CDR2 SMNVEV (reference sequence). Trimming stripped 3 bases from V and 6 bases from J, with 17 bases between. CDR3 length: 16 amino acids. This chain's CDR3 is CASSFAIDRRSGELFF. The CDR3 DNA follows: TGTGCCAGCAGTTTCGCTATCGACAGAAGGTCCGGGGAGCTGTTTTTT.

In its sample, this clonotype was seen a few times. The chain couples TRBV28 to TRBJ1-2; 7 bases map to TRBD1. The V gene end was trimmed by 5 bases and the J gene end by 4 bases; junction bases not matched to a gene: 10. Per germline, CDR1 MDHEN and CDR2 SYDVKM. The CDR3 length is 15 residues. This chain's CDR3 is CASSPQQGLAYGYTF. For the CDR3, the DNA is TGTGCCAGCAGTCCCCAACAGGGGTTGGCCTATGGCTACACCTTC.

This clonotype has at least ten counts. This CDR3 reads CASSLIAGGLSNEQFF. CDR3 coding DNA: TGTGCCAGCAGCTTAATCGCGGGAGGCCTCTCCAATGAGCAGTTCTTC. The chain links TRBV11-2 to TRBJ2-1, with 8 bases aligning to TRBD2. Germline V gene sequence: CDR1 SGHAT, CDR2 FQNNGV. The CDR3 consists of 16 residues. J was trimmed by 6 bases and V by 2 bases; bases with no gene match: 9.

Only a few counts were recorded for this clonotype. The V call is TRBV25-1, the J call TRBJ2-3; D is undetermined. Trimming left V 1 base short and J 8 bases short, with 7 bases between. Germline V gives CDR1 MGHDK, CDR2 SYGVNS. CDR3 length: 12 amino acids. The CDR3 bases are TGTGCCAGCAGTGAATTAGGTGGTACGCAGTATTTT. The encoded protein is CASSELGGTQYF. Supplemented by reference TRBV25-1 and TRBJ2-3, the full variable domain reads EADIYQTPRYLVIGTGKKITLECSQTMGHDKMYWYQQDPGMELHLIHYSYGVNSTEKGDLSSESTVSRIRTEHFPLTLESARPSHTSQYLCASSELGGTQYFGPGTRLTVL.

In regard to this clonotype: The junction does not match germline at one end; this may be a read error. This chain uses TRBV5-1 with TRBJ1-3, with 9 bases aligning to TRBD1. The germline V gene has CDR1 SGHRS and CDR2 YFSETQ. The CDR3 consists of 20 residues. This chain's CDR3 is CASSLVAGTGITSSGNTTYF. The CDR3 DNA follows: TGCGCCAGCAGCTTGGTAGCGGGGACAGGGATTACAAGCTCTGGAAACACCACATATTTT.